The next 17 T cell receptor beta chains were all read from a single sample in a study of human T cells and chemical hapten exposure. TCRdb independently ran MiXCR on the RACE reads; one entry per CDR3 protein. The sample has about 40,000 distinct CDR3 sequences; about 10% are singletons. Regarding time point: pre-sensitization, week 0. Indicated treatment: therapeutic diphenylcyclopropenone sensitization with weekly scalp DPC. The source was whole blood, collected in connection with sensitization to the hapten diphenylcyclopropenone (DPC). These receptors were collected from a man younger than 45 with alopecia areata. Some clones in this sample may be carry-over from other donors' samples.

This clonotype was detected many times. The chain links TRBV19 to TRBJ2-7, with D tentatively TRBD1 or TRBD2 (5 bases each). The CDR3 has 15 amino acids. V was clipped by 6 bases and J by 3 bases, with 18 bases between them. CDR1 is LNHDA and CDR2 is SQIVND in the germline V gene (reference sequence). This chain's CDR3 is CASSQALGTFYEQYF. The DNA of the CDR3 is TGTGCCAGTAGCCAAGCGCTTGGGACCTTCTACGAGCAGTACTTC.

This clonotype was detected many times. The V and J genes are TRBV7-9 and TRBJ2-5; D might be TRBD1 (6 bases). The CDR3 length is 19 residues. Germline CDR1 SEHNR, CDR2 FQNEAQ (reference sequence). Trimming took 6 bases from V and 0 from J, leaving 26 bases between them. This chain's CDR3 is CASRPMSEPGHPYQETQYF. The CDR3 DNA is TGTGCCAGCAGACCAATGAGTGAGCCGGGACACCCGTACCAAGAGACCCAGTACTTC.

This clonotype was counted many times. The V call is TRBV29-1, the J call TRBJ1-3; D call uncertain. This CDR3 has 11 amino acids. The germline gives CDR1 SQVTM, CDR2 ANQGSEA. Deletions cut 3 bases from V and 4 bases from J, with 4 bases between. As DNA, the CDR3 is TGCAGCGTTGAGTCGGGAAACACCATATATTTT. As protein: CSVESGNTIYF.

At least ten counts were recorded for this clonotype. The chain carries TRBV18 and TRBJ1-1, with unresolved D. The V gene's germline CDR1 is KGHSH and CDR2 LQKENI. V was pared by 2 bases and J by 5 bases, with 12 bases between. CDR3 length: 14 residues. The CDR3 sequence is CASSPLTSRTEAFF. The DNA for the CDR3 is TGTGCCAGCTCACCATTGACGTCGAGGACTGAAGCTTTCTTT. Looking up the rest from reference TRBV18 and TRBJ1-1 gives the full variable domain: NAGVMQNPRHLVRRRGQEARLRCSPMKGHSHVYWYRQLPEEGLKFMVYLQKENIIDESGMPKERFSAEFPKEGPSILRIQQVVRGDSAAYFCASSPLTSRTEAFFGQGTRLTVV.

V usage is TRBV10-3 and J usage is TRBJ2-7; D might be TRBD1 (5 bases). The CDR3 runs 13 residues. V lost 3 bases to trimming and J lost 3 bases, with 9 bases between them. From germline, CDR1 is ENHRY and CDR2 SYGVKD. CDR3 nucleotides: TGTGCCATCAGTGAACAGGAGCTCTACGAGCAGTACTTC. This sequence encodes CAISEQELYEQYF.

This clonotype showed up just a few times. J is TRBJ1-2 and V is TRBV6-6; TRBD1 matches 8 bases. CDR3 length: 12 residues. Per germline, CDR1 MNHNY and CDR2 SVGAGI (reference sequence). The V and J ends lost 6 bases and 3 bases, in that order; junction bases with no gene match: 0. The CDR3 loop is CASRTGDYGYTF. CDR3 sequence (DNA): TGTGCCAGCAGGACAGGGGACTATGGCTACACCTTC.

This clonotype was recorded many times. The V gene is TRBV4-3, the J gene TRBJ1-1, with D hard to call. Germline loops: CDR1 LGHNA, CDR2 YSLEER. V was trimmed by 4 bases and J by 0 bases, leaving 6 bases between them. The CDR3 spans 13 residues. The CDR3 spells CASSLTMNTEAFF. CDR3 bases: TGCGCCAGCAGCCTGACCATGAACACTGAAGCTTTCTTT.

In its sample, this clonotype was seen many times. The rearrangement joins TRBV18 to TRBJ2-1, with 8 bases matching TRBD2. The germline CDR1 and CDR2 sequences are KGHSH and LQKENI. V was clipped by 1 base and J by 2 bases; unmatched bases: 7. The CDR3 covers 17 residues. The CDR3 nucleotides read TGTGCCAGCTCACCACTGTTTCGGGAGGGGACCTACAATGAGCAGTTCTTC. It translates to CASSPLFREGTYNEQFF.

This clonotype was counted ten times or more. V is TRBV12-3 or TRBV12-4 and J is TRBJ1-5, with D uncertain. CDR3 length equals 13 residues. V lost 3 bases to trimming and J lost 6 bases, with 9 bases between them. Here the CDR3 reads CASSFEGPQPQHF. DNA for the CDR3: TGTGCCAGCAGTTTTGAAGGTCCTCAGCCCCAGCATTTT.

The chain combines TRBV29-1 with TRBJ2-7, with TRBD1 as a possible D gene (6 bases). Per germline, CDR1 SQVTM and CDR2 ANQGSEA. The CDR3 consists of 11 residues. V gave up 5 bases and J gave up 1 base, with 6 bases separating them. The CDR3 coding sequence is TGCAGCGTTACAGGGTCCTACGAGCAGTACTTC. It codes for CSVTGSYEQYF.

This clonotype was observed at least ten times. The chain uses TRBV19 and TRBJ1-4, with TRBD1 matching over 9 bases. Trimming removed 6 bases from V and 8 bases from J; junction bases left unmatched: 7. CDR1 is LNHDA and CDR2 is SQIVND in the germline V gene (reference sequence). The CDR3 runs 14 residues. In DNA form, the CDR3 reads TGTGCCAGTAGGAGGACAGGGGTATTCGAAAAACTGTTTTTT. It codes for CASRRTGVFEKLFF.

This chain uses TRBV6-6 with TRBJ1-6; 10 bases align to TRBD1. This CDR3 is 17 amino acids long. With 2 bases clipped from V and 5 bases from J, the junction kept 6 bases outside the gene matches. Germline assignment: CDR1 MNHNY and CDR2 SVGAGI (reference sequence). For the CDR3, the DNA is TGTGCCAGCAGTTACGGACAGGGGGTATCTAATAATTCACCCCTCCACTTT. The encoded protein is CASSYGQGVSNNSPLHF.

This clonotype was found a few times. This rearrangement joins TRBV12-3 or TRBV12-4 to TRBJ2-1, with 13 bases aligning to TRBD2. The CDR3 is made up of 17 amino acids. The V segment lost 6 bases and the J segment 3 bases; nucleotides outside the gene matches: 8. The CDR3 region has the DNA TGTGCCAGCAGCCGCACTAGCGGGAGGGCTGTCTACAATGAGCAGTTCTTC. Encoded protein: CASSRTSGRAVYNEQFF.

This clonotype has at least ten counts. CDR3 nucleotide sequence: TGTGCCAGCAGGGCCCTTAACTATGGCTACACCTTC. It codes for CASRALNYGYTF. The chain carries TRBV6-6 and TRBJ1-2; D is undetermined. CDR1 and CDR2 from the germline V gene are MNHNY and SVGAGI (reference sequence). Trimming stripped 6 bases from V and 1 base from J, with 6 bases between. The CDR3 has 12 residues.

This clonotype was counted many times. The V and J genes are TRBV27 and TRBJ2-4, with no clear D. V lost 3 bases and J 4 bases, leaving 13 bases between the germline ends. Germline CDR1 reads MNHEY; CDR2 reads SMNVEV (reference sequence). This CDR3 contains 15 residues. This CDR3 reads CASSFFRSTKNIQYF. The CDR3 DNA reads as TGTGCCAGCAGTTTTTTTCGGTCCACAAAAAACATTCAGTACTTC.

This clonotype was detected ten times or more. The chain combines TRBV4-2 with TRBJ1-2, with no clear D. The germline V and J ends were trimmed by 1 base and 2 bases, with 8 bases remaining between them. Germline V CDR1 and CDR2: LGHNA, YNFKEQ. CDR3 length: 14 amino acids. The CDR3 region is CASSQALENYGYTF. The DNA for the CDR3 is TGTGCCAGCAGCCAAGCCCTAGAGAACTATGGCTACACCTTC.

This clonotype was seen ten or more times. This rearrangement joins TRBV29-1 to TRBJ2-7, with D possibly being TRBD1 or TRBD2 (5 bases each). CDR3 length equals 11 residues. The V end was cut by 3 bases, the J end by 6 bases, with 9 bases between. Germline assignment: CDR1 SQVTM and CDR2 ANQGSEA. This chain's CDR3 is CSVEGTVEQYF. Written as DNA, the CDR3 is TGCAGCGTTGAGGGGACGGTCGAGCAGTACTTC.